Below, 30 T cell receptor beta chains from the same sample are listed, as sequenced in a study of cytomegalovirus exposure and HLA in healthy donors. The study ran its PCR with 60 Vbeta and 13 Jbeta primers. The protocol was immunoSEQ multiplex PCR, while the TCRdb copy is restricted to in-frame clones and leaves out a portion. The sample has 150,000 or so clones, roughly 84% seen once. The source material was PBMCs. Source of these receptors: a woman younger than 30 in good health and CMV-seronegative.

V usage is TRBV30 and J usage is TRBJ2-7; D is perhaps TRBD2 (5 bases). Germline assignment: CDR1 GTSNPN and CDR2 SVGIG (reference sequence). This CDR3 has 11 residues. V was trimmed by 4 bases and J by 3 bases, leaving 7 bases between them. The CDR3 region is CAWTGDYEQYF. CDR3 DNA: TGTGCCTGGACCGGGGACTACGAGCAGTACTTC.

The V and J genes are TRBV7-9 and TRBJ2-7; 9 nucleotides align to TRBD1. This CDR3 spans 16 amino acids. V lost 7 bases and J lost 6; bases outside the gene matches: 16. Germline CDR1 is SEHNR and CDR2 is FQNEAQ (reference sequence). CDR3 DNA: TGTGCCAGCAACTCTTATCTTGACAGGGGGGCCGGCGAGCAGTACTTC. Amino acid sequence: CASNSYLDRGAGEQYF.

V and J are TRBV19 and TRBJ2-3; TRBD2 matches at 7 bases. Losses at the gene ends were 6 bases for V and 5 bases for J; bases not matched to a gene: 2. CDR1 LNHDA and CDR2 SQIVND come from the germline V gene (reference sequence). CDR3 size: 12 residues. CDR3 bases: TGTGCCAGTAGAGGGAGGGAAGATACGCAGTATTTT. This encodes CASRGREDTQYF.

This clone appeared a few times. The chain has TRBV30 and TRBJ2-2; 7 bases fit TRBD2. Losses at the gene ends were 4 bases for V and 1 base for J; bases not matched to a gene: 3. The germline gives CDR1 GTSNPN, CDR2 SVGIG (reference sequence). This CDR3 is built from 14 residues. Here the CDR3 DNA reads TGTGCCTGGAACAGCGGGAAGAACACCGGGGAGCTGTTTTTT. This codes for CAWNSGKNTGELFF.

This chain uses TRBV6-1 with TRBJ2-1, with 7 bases aligning to TRBD2. The ends lost 6 bases at V and 0 bases at J; junction bases unmatched: 5. Per the germline V gene, CDR1 is MNHNS and CDR2 is SASEGT. CDR3 size: 15 residues. As DNA, the CDR3 is TGTGCCAGCAGGAGGTCTAGCGGCTCCTACAATGAGCAGTTCTTC. Translation gives CASRRSSGSYNEQFF.

The chain recombines TRBV18 with TRBJ1-5; weak D call: TRBD1 (6 bases). Germline V gene sequence: CDR1 KGHSH, CDR2 LQKENI. V lost 5 bases, J lost 5 bases, and 13 bases lay in between. The length of the CDR3 is 14 residues. The CDR3 DNA follows: TGTGCCAGCTCAGAACAGGGATCCGATCAGCCCCAGCATTTT. This encodes CASSEQGSDQPQHF.

This clone appeared a single time. The chain combines TRBV7-9 with TRBJ2-1; D possibly corresponds to TRBD2 (6 bases). CDR3 length: 13 amino acids. Looked up from germline, CDR1 is SEHNR and CDR2 is FQNEAQ (reference sequence). The V gene lost 5 bases and the J gene lost 2 bases, with 7 bases spanning the gap. This CDR3 reads CASSTGAYNEQFF. The CDR3 DNA reads TGTGCCAGCAGCACGGGAGCCTACAATGAGCAGTTCTTC.

This clone was counted a few times. This sequence joins TRBV2 and TRBJ1-4; D uncertain. Germline lookup yields CDR1 SNHLY and CDR2 FYNNEI. Trimming took 3 bases from V and 3 from J, leaving 8 bases between them. CDR3 length: 14 residues. CDR3 residues: CASSDTRANEKLFF. CDR3 DNA: TGTGCCAGCAGTGACACCCGGGCTAATGAAAAACTGTTTTTT. Full variable domain (outside the CDR3, taken from reference TRBV2 and TRBJ1-4): EPEVTQTPSHQVTQMGQEVILRCVPISNHLYFYWYRQILGQKVEFLVSFYNNEISEKSEIFDDQFSVERPDGSNFTLKIRSTKLEDSAMYFCASSDTRANEKLFFGSGTQLSVL.

The rearrangement uses TRBV2 and TRBJ2-3, with D maybe TRBD1 (6 bases). V lost 3 bases and J 2 bases, leaving 12 bases between the germline ends. From germline, CDR1 is SNHLY and CDR2 FYNNEI. This CDR3 spans 15 amino acids. The CDR3 is CASSEAGVFTDTQYF. CDR3 in DNA: TGTGCCAGCAGTGAGGCAGGGGTTTTCACAGATACGCAGTATTTT.

The gene calls are TRBV29-1 and TRBJ2-1; tentative D call: TRBD2 (5 bases). The CDR3 totals 12 residues. Trimming cost V 7 bases and J 3 bases, with 10 bases left between them. Germline CDR1 reads SQVTM; CDR2 reads ANQGSEA. The CDR3 sequence is CSGNGVYNEQFF. As DNA, the CDR3 is TGCAGCGGGAACGGGGTCTACAATGAGCAGTTCTTC.

Worth noting for this clone: The junction does not match germline at one end; this may be a read error. The chain links TRBV7-9 to TRBJ1-5; D is uncertain. Germline V lookup: CDR1 SEHNR, CDR2 FQNEAQ (reference sequence). The CDR3 totals 15 residues. The chain's CDR3 is CSSSPGPGPNQPQHF. As DNA, the CDR3 is TGTTCCAGCAGCCCCGGTCCGGGTCCGAATCAGCCCCAGCATTTT.

The V and J genes are TRBV10-3 and TRBJ1-2; D remains ambiguous. CDR1 ENHRY and CDR2 SYGVKD come from the germline V gene. The V and J ends lost 5 bases and 8 bases respectively, with 9 bases between them. The CDR3 is 11 residues long. The CDR3 spells CAISNNRGYTF. The CDR3 nucleotides read TGTGCCATCAGTAACAATCGAGGCTACACCTTC.

This clone showed up just once. This chain joins TRBV2 and TRBJ2-7; perhaps TRBD2 as D (5 bases). CDR1 and CDR2 (germline): SNHLY, FYNNEI. V shed 1 base and J shed 0 bases, with 7 bases lying between them. The CDR3 runs to 14 residues. The CDR3 DNA follows: TGTGCCAGCAGTGAAGTCGGGAACTCCTACGAGCAGTACTTC. It yields the protein CASSEVGNSYEQYF.

The genes are TRBV6-5 and TRBJ2-7; D remains ambiguous. The ends were cut back, 0 bases at V and 0 bases at J, with 12 bases in the middle. This CDR3 region has 16 residues. Germline loops: CDR1 MNHEY, CDR2 SVGAGI. This CDR3 reads CASSYSSGQTSYEQYF. CDR3 in DNA: TGTGCCAGCAGTTACTCTAGTGGGCAGACCTCCTACGAGCAGTACTTC.

The V call is TRBV5-1, the J call TRBJ1-1; D uncertain. V was trimmed by 0 bases and J by 3 bases, leaving 6 bases between them. Germline V lookup: CDR1 SGHRS, CDR2 YFSETQ. CDR3 size: 13 residues. Here the CDR3 reads CASSLVPDTEAFF. The CDR3, as DNA: TGCGCCAGCAGCTTGGTCCCAGACACTGAAGCTTTCTTT.

To note about this clone: The sample has other DNA sequences that encode this CDR3 too. This rearrangement joins TRBV7-9 to TRBJ2-5, with no clear D. The CDR3 runs 11 residues. CDR1 is SEHNR, CDR2 FQNEAQ, per germline (reference sequence). V was cut by 5 bases and J by 4 bases, with 5 bases left in between. CDR3 in amino acids: CASSLSETQYF. CDR3 DNA: TGTGCCAGCAGCCTCTCAGAGACCCAGTACTTC.

As for this clone: Other DNA sequences from this sample encode an identical CDR3 as well. The chain couples TRBV7-2 to TRBJ2-7, with a tentative D call TRBD1 (5 bases). The germline V gene has CDR1 SGHTA and CDR2 FQGNSA. The germline V and J ends were trimmed by 2 bases and 3 bases, with 8 bases remaining between them. This CDR3 has 13 amino acids. CDR3 nucleotide sequence: TGTGCCAGCAGCTTAAGGGGCGGCTACGAGCAGTACTTC. Its protein is CASSLRGGYEQYF.

The V and J genes are TRBV7-6 and TRBJ1-4; perhaps TRBD1 as D (6 bases). Deletions cut 4 bases from V and 2 bases from J, with 20 bases between. This CDR3 spans 18 amino acids. Germline CDR1 SGHVS, CDR2 FNYEAQ. The chain's CDR3 is CASSSTLGQRGTNEKLFF. DNA for the CDR3: TGTGCCAGCAGCTCCACATTAGGGCAGAGGGGGACTAATGAAAAACTGTTTTTT.

The chain links TRBV28 to TRBJ2-3; the D is unclear. Trimming removed 1 base from V and 2 bases from J, with 13 bases in between. The CDR3 totals 16 residues. CDR1 and CDR2 from the germline V gene are MDHEN and SYDVKM. CDR3 sequence reads: CASSLFFGGNTDTQYF. CDR3 nucleotide sequence: TGTGCCAGCAGTTTATTTTTCGGCGGTAACACAGATACGCAGTATTTT. Complete variable domain (other parts from reference TRBV28 and TRBJ2-3): DVKVTQSSRYLVKRTGEKVFLECVQDMDHENMFWYRQDPGLGLRLIYFSYDVKMKEKGDIPEGYSVSREKKERFSLILESASTNQTSMYLCASSLFFGGNTDTQYFGPGTRLTVL.

The chain employs TRBV2 and TRBJ1-5, with 8 bases lining up with TRBD1. The CDR3 spans 13 residues. Germline assignment: CDR1 SNHLY and CDR2 FYNNEI. Trimming removed 6 bases from V and 8 bases from J; junction bases left unmatched: 6. For the CDR3, the DNA is TGTGCCAGCAGGCAGACAGGGGCCGAGCCCCAGCATTTT. Translating it yields CASRQTGAEPQHF. The whole variable domain, remainder taken from reference TRBV2 and TRBJ1-5, is EPEVTQTPSHQVTQMGQEVILRCVPISNHLYFYWYRQILGQKVEFLVSFYNNEISEKSEIFDDQFSVERPDGSNFTLKIRSTKLEDSAMYFCASRQTGAEPQHFGDGTRLSIL.

The genes are TRBV15 and TRBJ2-7; weak D call: TRBD1 (5 bases). The germline gives CDR1 LNHNV, CDR2 YYDKDF (reference sequence). This CDR3 has 17 residues. V dropped 1 base and J dropped 2 bases, with 18 bases sitting between them. CDR3 loop: CATSRGVGRDPPYEQYF. The CDR3 DNA follows: TGTGCCACCAGCAGAGGGGTCGGCAGGGATCCACCCTACGAGCAGTACTTC.

The chain couples TRBV30 to TRBJ2-1, with 12 positions matching TRBD2. V was pared by 4 bases and J by 7 bases, with 5 bases of the junction left unmatched. The CDR3 consists of 14 residues. Germline V gene sequence: CDR1 GTSNPN, CDR2 SVGIG (reference sequence). CDR3 sequence (DNA): TGTGCCTGGACGTCTAGCGGGAGGGTAAATGAGCAGTTCTTC. Residues: CAWTSSGRVNEQFF.

The chain uses TRBV4-1 and TRBJ1-1; 7 bases map to TRBD1. This CDR3 has 16 amino acids. V trimming: 1 base; J trimming: 5 bases; junction bases outside the gene matches: 10. Per germline, CDR1 MGHRA and CDR2 YSYEKL. This CDR3 is CASSQVGRGAWTEAFF. The CDR3, as DNA: TGCGCCAGCAGCCAAGTCGGCAGGGGGGCTTGGACTGAAGCTTTCTTT.

The CDR3 sequence: CASSLTAGTGEAFF. Written as DNA, the CDR3 is TGTGCCAGCAGTTTGACGGCCGGGACAGGTGAAGCTTTCTTT. This chain connects TRBV28 to TRBJ1-1; 8 bases are shared with TRBD1. The J segment lost 7 bases and the V segment lost 3 bases, leaving 7 bases of the junction unmatched. The CDR3 contains 14 residues. From germline, CDR1 is MDHEN and CDR2 SYDVKM.

This clone was counted between two and nine times. This chain connects TRBV9 to TRBJ2-1; 12 bases match TRBD2. This CDR3 is 17 amino acids long. The germline CDR1 and CDR2 sequences are SGDLS and YYNGEE. V dropped 0 bases and J dropped 4; count of bases not matched to a gene: 5. This CDR3 is CASSVDLGTSGYNEQFF. As DNA, the CDR3 is TGTGCCAGCAGCGTAGACTTGGGGACTAGCGGGTACAATGAGCAGTTCTTC.

The rearrangement uses TRBV10-3 and TRBJ1-3; a possible D gene is TRBD1 (6 bases). CDR1 and CDR2 (germline): ENHRY, SYGVKD. The CDR3 is 13 amino acids. The germline V and J ends were trimmed by 3 bases and 5 bases, with 8 bases remaining between them. In DNA, the CDR3 is TGTGCCATCAGTGAAGGGGGAAGAAACACCATATATTTT. It translates to CAISEGGRNTIYF.

The J gene is TRBJ1-5, the V gene TRBV4-1; maybe TRBD1 (6 bases). Per the germline V gene, CDR1 is MGHRA and CDR2 is YSYEKL. V dropped 0 bases and J dropped 3 bases, with 9 bases sitting between them. The CDR3 totals 15 residues. The chain's CDR3 is CASSQDGQTNQPQHF. CDR3 nucleotides: TGCGCCAGCAGCCAAGATGGACAGACCAATCAGCCCCAGCATTTT.

The chain couples TRBV4-2 to TRBJ2-1, with TRBD2 matching over 11 bases. V gave up 8 bases and J gave up 6 bases; unmatched junction bases: 6. The V gene's germline CDR1 is LGHNA and CDR2 YNFKEQ. The CDR3 runs 14 residues. CDR3 in amino acids: CASGTSGGINEQFF. As DNA, the CDR3 is TGTGCCAGCGGAACTAGCGGGGGCATCAATGAGCAGTTCTTC.

The rearrangement uses TRBV28 and TRBJ2-7; 7 positions agree with TRBD2. The trim removed 5 bases at V and 2 bases at J, leaving 9 bases unmatched. This CDR3 region has 15 residues. CDR1 and CDR2 (germline): MDHEN, SYDVKM. CDR3 in amino acids: CASSPTGTTTYEQYF. The DNA of the CDR3 is TGTGCCAGCAGTCCGACCGGGACTACCACCTACGAGCAGTACTTC.

V and J are TRBV10-3 and TRBJ1-5, with D possibly being TRBD1 (5 bases). V lost 10 bases, J lost 7 bases, and 20 bases lay in between. Looked up from germline, CDR1 is ENHRY and CDR2 is SYGVKD. The CDR3 sequence is 14 residues long. This CDR3 is CATAGGSQGQPQHF. In DNA, the CDR3 is TGTGCCACCGCGGGGGGTTCGCAGGGACAGCCCCAGCATTTT.